These T cell receptor beta chains were read from a single sample in a study of graft-versus-host responses after intestinal transplantation. TCRdb keeps only in-frame clones here, not all; method: immunoSEQ multiplex PCR. The data hold about 99,000 clones, with 85% to 95% observed a single time. No antigen is known for these receptors. Specimen: unstimulated CD8+ T cells sorted from spleen or lymph node cells, collected before transplant. The receptors originated from a human donor who was the organ donor for an intestinal transplant. CDR3s include the opening cysteine and the closing phenylalanine or tryptophan. D genes are given only for firm matches. Not every row has a clone size; where given, it reads once, few, many or a size class.

V gene	D gene	clone size	J gene	CDR3 protein	CDR3 DNA
TRBV19	TRBD2	-	TRBJ2-1	CASSNAIAGEGEQFF	TGTGCCAGTAGTAACGCAATAGCGGGAGAAGGTGAGCAGTTCTTC
TRBV25-1	-	-	TRBJ1-1	CASRGGGLNTEAFF	TGTGCCAGCAGGGGGGGAGGGCTGAACACTGAAGCTTTCTTT
TRBV11-3	TRBD2	-	TRBJ2-7	CASSPNWTSDSYEQYF	TGTGCCAGCAGCCCGAACTGGACTAGCGACTCCTACGAGCAGTACTTC
TRBV5-5	-	-	TRBJ2-5	CATSPGRGWETQYF	TGTGCCACCTCTCCGGGGAGGGGGTGGGAGACCCAGTACTTC
TRBV10-3	TRBD2	-	TRBJ2-7	CAISEPAGGGREQYF	TGTGCCATCAGTGAGCCCGCCGGCGGGGGGCGCGAGCAGTACTTC
TRBV13	TRBD1	-	TRBJ1-2	CASSLGRGGLNYGYTF	TGTGCCAGCAGCTTAGGTCGAGGGGGCCTCAACTATGGCTACACCTTC
TRBV30	-	-	TRBJ1-1	CAWSGTSDEAFF	TGTGCCTGGAGTGGGACTTCGGATGAAGCTTTCTTT
TRBV6-6	TRBD2	-	TRBJ2-2	CASTDSGGPNTGELFF	TGTGCCAGCACCGATAGCGGGGGCCCGAACACCGGGGAGCTGTTTTTT
TRBV5-4	-	-	TRBJ1-4	CASSLGGNNEKLFF	TGTGCCAGCAGCTTGGGAGGAAACAATGAAAAACTGTTTTTT
TRBV19	TRBD1	-	TRBJ1-5	CASSMIGTGNQPQHF	TGTGCCAGTAGTATGATTGGGACAGGTAATCAGCCCCAGCATTTT
TRBV30	-	-	TRBJ1-1	CAWSVGLMNTEAFF	TGTGCCTGGAGTGTTGGACTTATGAACACTGAAGCTTTCTTT
TRBV6-5	TRBD1	-	TRBJ1-5	CASRSSMTGFNQPQHF	TGTGCCAGCCGTTCGTCGATGACAGGGTTCAATCAGCCCCAGCATTTT
TRBV5-6	TRBD2	few	TRBJ2-7	CASSLVGGGSYEQYF	TGTGCCAGCAGCTTGGTTGGCGGGGGGTCCTACGAGCAGTACTTC
TRBV9	TRBD2	-	TRBJ2-2	CASSARTSGSNTGELFF	TGTGCCAGCAGCGCCCGGACTAGCGGGTCGAACACCGGGGAGCTGTTTTTT
TRBV9	TRBD2	-	TRBJ2-7	CASSVAERGLREQYF	TGTGCCAGCAGCGTAGCTGAGCGGGGTCTTCGGGAGCAGTACTTT
TRBV7-3	-	-	TRBJ2-1	CASSAPATGTTYNEQFF	TGTGCCAGCAGCGCCCCGGCCACGGGAACCACCTACAATGAGCAGTTCTTC
TRBV4-1	TRBD1	-	TRBJ1-5	CASSQAGGFNQPQHF	TGCGCCAGCAGCCAAGCAGGGGGCTTTAATCAGCCCCAGCATTTT
TRBV29-1	-	-	TRBJ2-7	CSVVYGMNSYEQYF	TGCAGCGTTGTGTACGGGATGAACTCCTACGAGCAGTACTTC
TRBV9	TRBD2	-	TRBJ2-5	CASSVGGETQYF	TGTGCCAGCAGCGTCGGGGGGGAGACCCAGTACTTC
TRBV13	TRBD2	-	TRBJ2-7	CASSLRFLAGGSYEQYF	TGTGCCAGCAGCTTACGGTTCCTGGCGGGAGGGTCCTACGAGCAGTACTTC
TRBV19	-	-	TRBJ1-2	CASSRREHEGYTF	TGTGCCAGTAGTAGGAGGGAACATGAGGGCTACACCTTC
TRBV2	TRBD1	-	TRBJ2-4	CASSEFGQGAARDIQYF	TGTGCCAGCAGTGAATTTGGGCAGGGGGCCGCCAGGGACATTCAGTACTTC
TRBV4-1	TRBD1	-	TRBJ2-7	CASSQPGTAYEQYF	TGCGCCAGCAGCCAGCCCGGGACAGCCTACGAGCAGTACTTC
TRBV30	TRBD1	-	TRBJ2-5	CACDDRVVETQYF	TGTGCCTGCGACGACAGGGTCGTGGAGACCCAGTACTTC
TRBV28	TRBD2	-	TRBJ2-1	CASSLREGFNEQFF	TGTGCCAGCAGTTTGCGGGAGGGCTTCAATGAGCAGTTCTTC
TRBV19	TRBD2	-	TRBJ2-1	CASSISGGTYNEQFF	TGTGCCAGTAGTATTAGCGGGGGGACCTACAATGAGCAGTTCTTC
TRBV2	-	-	TRBJ2-5	CASSVGPRDGTGQETQYF	TGTGCCAGCAGTGTCGGCCCGCGGGACGGTACTGGGCAAGAGACCCAGTACTTC
TRBV4-1	TRBD1	-	TRBJ1-2	CASSLDRAENYGYTF	TGCGCCAGCAGCCTGGACAGGGCGGAAAACTATGGCTACACCTTC
TRBV6-1	-	few	TRBJ1-6	CASRDFGENSPLHF	TGTGCCAGCAGGGACTTCGGGGAGAATTCACCCCTCCACTTT
TRBV5-1	-	-	TRBJ2-1	CASSLGFTRGGNEQFF	TGCGCCAGCAGCTTGGGTTTTACTCGAGGGGGAAATGAGCAGTTCTTC